This T cell receptor (beta chain) was captured by sequencing in a study of cytomegalovirus exposure and HLA in healthy donors. With 1 base clipped from V and 2 bases from J, the junction kept 7 bases outside the gene matches. The CDR3 runs 17 residues. CDR1 is SGDLS, CDR2 YYNGEE, per germline. Turning to this clone: Its target is unknown.

Study-level findings and limits: Most of the TCR beta V segments (in an earlier analysis) were productive either about 90% or about 30% of the time. A classifier reportedly called cytomegalovirus status with high sensitivity and specificity.

Use of 60 Vbeta and 13 Jbeta primers characterized the PCR. The protocol was immunoSEQ multiplex PCR, while the TCRdb copy is restricted to in-frame clones and leaves out a portion. Reported are approximately 79,000 clones; the ten largest clones contain 0.8% to 1%. The chain uses TRBV9 and TRBJ2-1, with TRBD1 matching over 9 bases. Input material: PBMCs. This TCR was recovered from a boy aged 5-17 years in good health and CMV-seronegative. This CDR3 reads CASSVTGGTGPYNEQFF. The CDR3 coding sequence is TGTGCCAGCAGCGTAACAGGGGGGACAGGGCCCTACAATGAGCAGTTCTTC. The full variable domain, completed using reference TRBV9 and TRBJ2-1, is DSGVTQTPKHLITATGQRVTLRCSPRSGDLSVYWYQQSLDQGLQFLIQYYNGEERAKGNILERFSAQQFPDLHSELNLSSLELGDSALYFCASSVTGGTGPYNEQFFGPGTRLTVL.